The 17 T cell receptor beta chains below all came from one sample that was sequenced in a study of radiotherapy plus CTLA-4 blockade in lung cancer. Libraries were prepared by immunoSEQ multiplex PCR; TCRdb keeps only in-frame clonotypes and omits some of them. Of approximately 110,000 clones listed, roughly four fifths are singletons. The starting material was peripheral blood, obtained from a patient treated with radiotherapy plus ipilimumab. The source is a human donor with non-small cell lung cancer that progressed on radiotherapy plus ipilimumab. Some clones in this sample may be carry-over from other donors' samples.

The chain couples TRBV10-3 to TRBJ1-4; D is uncertain. The V gene lost 0 bases and the J gene lost 4 bases, with 9 bases spanning the gap. Per the germline V gene, CDR1 is ENHRY and CDR2 is SYGVKD. The CDR3 contains 15 residues. CDR3 in amino acids: CAISESMGNNEKLFF. The CDR3 nucleotides read TGTGCCATCAGTGAGTCGATGGGAAATAATGAAAAACTGTTTTTT.

V usage is TRBV18 and J usage is TRBJ2-5, with 8 positions matching TRBD1. The germline V gene has CDR1 KGHSH and CDR2 LQKENI. The V gene end was trimmed by 3 bases and the J gene end by 5 bases; junction bases not matched to a gene: 2. CDR3 length: 13 residues. CDR3 region: CASSPRTGETQYF. Here the CDR3 DNA reads TGTGCCAGCTCACCGAGGACAGGGGAGACCCAGTACTTC.

There are a few counts of this clone. In nucleotides, the CDR3 is TGTGCCAGCAGCTTGGGAGGGCAAATGGAGGCCCAGCATTTT. This encodes CASSLGGQMEAQHF. The chain combines TRBV5-5 with TRBJ1-5, with D hard to call. Germline V gene sequence: CDR1 SGHKS, CDR2 YYEKEE (reference sequence). The CDR3 covers 14 residues. V lost 0 bases, J lost 11 bases, and 15 bases lay in between.

The rearrangement joins TRBV5-1 to TRBJ2-5, with D possibly being TRBD1 (6 bases). Germline V gene data show CDR1 as SGHRS and CDR2 as YFSETQ. V dropped 4 bases and J dropped 1 base, with 14 bases sitting between them. CDR3 size: 15 residues. In DNA form, the CDR3 reads TGCGCCAGCAGCCCATTAACAGGGACCCAAGAGACCCAGTACTTC. It is translated as CASSPLTGTQETQYF.

The gene calls are TRBV12-5 and TRBJ2-7, with D possibly TRBD2 on 6 matching bases. CDR3 length equals 12 residues. Germline V gives CDR1 LGHNT, CDR2 FRNRAP. The V end was cut by 3 bases, the J end by 9 bases, with 12 bases between. DNA of the CDR3: TGTGCTAGTGGTTTACTGGGGGGTCGGCAGTACTTC. It codes for CASGLLGGRQYF.

This clone showed up just once. The CDR3 here is CATRLSGVSTDTQYF. CDR3 coding DNA: TGTGCCACCAGACTGTCAGGGGTCTCCACAGATACGCAGTATTTT. This chain joins TRBV15 and TRBJ2-3; tentatively, D is TRBD1 (6 bases). Trimming removed 6 bases at V and 2 bases at J, with 15 bases between. CDR1 and CDR2 from the germline V gene are LNHNV and YYDKDF (reference sequence). The CDR3 loop spans 15 amino acids.

The chain is built from TRBV7-2 and TRBJ1-4, with D perhaps matching TRBD1 (6 bases). The CDR3 contains 16 residues. From germline, CDR1 is SGHTA and CDR2 FQGNSA. The germline V and J ends were trimmed by 6 bases and 2 bases, with 16 bases remaining between them. The CDR3, as DNA: TGTGCCAGCAGAACTAGGTTAGGGGGGACTAATGAAAAACTGTTTTTT. Its protein product is CASRTRLGGTNEKLFF.

This chain connects TRBV7-2 to TRBJ1-3; D not certain. Germline CDR1 SGHTA, CDR2 FQGNSA. The V end was cut by 5 bases, the J end by 2 bases, with 4 bases between. CDR3 size: 12 residues. Written as DNA, the CDR3 is TGTGCCAGCAGCCCAACTGGAAACACCATATATTTT. Protein sequence: CASSPTGNTIYF.

The genes are TRBV30 and TRBJ1-6; D might be TRBD1 (6 bases). The CDR3 spans 17 residues. CDR1 is GTSNPN, CDR2 SVGIG, per germline (reference sequence). V was pared by 4 bases and J by 0 bases, with 16 bases between. For the CDR3, the DNA is TGTGCCTGGACTCTAGCGGGGGGCCGCTCCTATAATTCACCCCTCCACTTT. Protein sequence: CAWTLAGGRSYNSPLHF.

The V gene is TRBV18, the J gene TRBJ1-5; TRBD1 matches at 9 bases. The V gene end was trimmed by 3 bases and the J gene end by 7 bases; junction bases not matched to a gene: 1. Germline lookup yields CDR1 KGHSH and CDR2 LQKENI. The CDR3 is made up of 13 amino acids. CDR3 nucleotide sequence: TGTGCCAGCTCACCGGGACAGGGACAGCCCCAGCATTTT. Encoded protein: CASSPGQGQPQHF.

The rearrangement uses TRBV2 and TRBJ2-3, with D perhaps TRBD1 (6 bases). Trimming removed 4 bases from V and 2 bases from J, with 7 bases in between. The CDR3 totals 13 residues. The V gene's germline CDR1 is SNHLY and CDR2 FYNNEI. CDR3 coding DNA: TGTGCCAGCAGTGGGGACAACACAGATACGCAGTATTTT. This codes for CASSGDNTDTQYF.

CDR3: CSATRTDEAFF. DNA of the CDR3: TGCAGTGCTACAAGGACAGATGAAGCTTTCTTT. The V call is TRBV20-1, the J call TRBJ1-1; TRBD1 is a possible D gene (6 bases). The V end lost 4 bases, the J end lost 7 bases, and 10 bases lay between the germline ends. Germline loops: CDR1 DFQATT, CDR2 SNEGSKA (reference sequence). The CDR3 consists of 11 residues.

CDR3 in DNA: TGCGCCAGCAGCTGGGACAGGGCGGCCGGGTCACCCCTCCACTTT. Its protein product is CASSWDRAAGSPLHF. The J gene is TRBJ1-6, the V gene TRBV5-1; 9 bases match TRBD1. CDR1 and CDR2 (germline): SGHRS, YFSETQ. The CDR3 covers 15 residues. The J segment lost 10 bases and the V segment lost 3 bases, leaving 8 bases of the junction unmatched.

The chain employs TRBV18 and TRBJ2-1, with 7 bases identical to TRBD1. This CDR3 region has 15 residues. Germline CDR1 is KGHSH and CDR2 is LQKENI. Unmatched junction bases numbered 12, after V lost 4 bases and J lost 9 bases. DNA of the CDR3: TGTGCCAGCTCACTCGAACTTCAGGGGGACGGTGAGCAGTTCTTC. Translated: CASSLELQGDGEQFF.

The chain uses TRBV5-1 and TRBJ2-7, with D tentatively TRBD1 (6 bases). CDR1 is SGHRS and CDR2 is YFSETQ in the germline V gene. V dropped 4 bases and J dropped 5 bases, with 16 bases sitting between them. This CDR3 region has 14 residues. CDR3 nucleotides: TGCGCCAGCAGCCCCGGGGCAGGGGTTGACGAGCAGTACTTC. Translation: CASSPGAGVDEQYF.

The CDR3 region has the DNA TGTGCCAGCAGCCCCAACCCCATGGCAGGTGGAGATACGCAGTATTTT. The encoded protein is CASSPNPMAGGDTQYF. The V gene is TRBV25-1, the J gene TRBJ2-3; no clear D. The CDR3 runs to 16 residues. The V and J ends lost 6 bases and 5 bases respectively, with 21 bases between them. Germline values: CDR1 MGHDK, CDR2 SYGVNS.

The chain uses TRBV4-3 and TRBJ2-7; a possible D gene is TRBD1 (6 bases). V gave up 8 bases and J gave up 3 bases, with 20 bases separating them. CDR3 length: 15 amino acids. Germline loops: CDR1 LGHNA, CDR2 YSLEER. The CDR3 sequence: CASARAAGVVYEQYF. Here the CDR3 DNA reads TGCGCCAGCGCCCGAGCGGCAGGGGTAGTCTACGAGCAGTACTTC.